These T cell receptor beta chains were read from a single sample in a study of shared clonotypes between healthy human individuals. Assay used: immunoSEQ multiplex PCR; TCRdb lists only in-frame clones, some missing. The sample comprises hundreds of thousands of clones, 95% to 97% of which are singletons, and roughly 0.06% rests with the top ten. The sample consisted of naive CD4+ T cells sorted from blood. The receptors were gathered from a woman in her 30s in good health. Both conserved end residues are part of each CDR3. D genes are given only for firm matches. Clone size is given for some rows only: seen once, a few or many times, or a class if the clone is expanded.

- | TRBJ2-7 | TRBV19 | - | TGTGCCAGTAGTATGTGGGGTTCCTTCTCCTACGAGCAGTACTTC | CASSMWGSFSYEQYF
- | TRBJ2-1 | TRBV18 | - | TGTGCCAGCTCACCAGGCTCGGGGGAGCAGTTCTTC | CASSPGSGEQFF
TRBD1 | TRBJ2-7 | TRBV11-1 | once | TGTGCCAGCAGCCTTAGGCGACCCAACAGGGGCAACGAGCAGTACTTC | CASSLRRPNRGNEQYF
- | TRBJ1-4 | TRBV5-1 | - | TGCGCCAGCAGTCCTCCGACCTCCGGAAATGAAAAACTGTTTTTT | CASSPPTSGNEKLFF
- | TRBJ1-1 | TRBV5-1 | - | TGCGCCAGCAGCTTCACGGGACCCGAAGGGACTGAAGCTTTCTTT | CASSFTGPEGTEAFF
- | TRBJ2-5 | TRBV28 | - | TGTGCCAGCACCCCTGGGGGGCCGCGGGAGCAGTACTTC | CASTPGGPREQYF
- | TRBJ2-7 | TRBV9 | once | TGTGCCAGCAGCGTAGGGCCGGGACCTCAGTACGAGCAGTACTTC | CASSVGPGPQYEQYF
- | TRBJ2-3 | TRBV27 | - | TGTGCCAGCAGTTTTCAGCGGGCCAGCACAGATACGCAGTATTTT | CASSFQRASTDTQYF
TRBD1 | TRBJ2-2 | TRBV7-9 | - | TGTGCCAGCAGCTACAGGGGGAAGAACACCGGGGAGCTGTTTTTT | CASSYRGKNTGELFF
TRBD1 | TRBJ1-2 | TRBV29-1 | - | TGCAGCGTTGCGCGGGACAGGGTCGGTGGCTACACCTTC | CSVARDRVGGYTF
- | TRBJ1-2 | TRBV5-8 | - | TGTGCCAGCAGTCTTGGGGGTGGCTACACCTTC | CASSLGGGYTF
- | TRBJ2-1 | TRBV29-1 | - | TGCAGCGTAGCTACAGGGCCTTGGGAGCAGTTCTTC | CSVATGPWEQFF
- | TRBJ2-1 | TRBV11-2 | - | TGTGCCAGCAGCTTGGGCTCCTACAATGAGCAGTTCTTC | CASSLGSYNEQFF
- | TRBJ2-7 | TRBV6-5 | - | TGTGCCAGCAGTGAAGCTAGCTGGGAGCAGTACTTC | CASSEASWEQYF
TRBD1 | TRBJ1-6 | TRBV2 | - | TGTGCCAGCAGCCGGACAGGGTTGAAGAATTCACCCCTCCACTTT | CASSRTGLKNSPLHF
TRBD1 | TRBJ2-2 | TRBV9 | few | TGTGCCTCGACAGGGGGCAACACCGGGGAGCTGTTTTTT | CASTGGNTGELFF
TRBD2 | TRBJ2-1 | TRBV6-5 | - | TGTGCCAGCAGTTGGACTAGCGGCCACTACAATGAGCAGTTCTTC | CASSWTSGHYNEQFF
TRBD1 | TRBJ1-2 | TRBV15 | - | TGTGCCACCAGCAGAGGGACACCCCCTAGACAGGGGAAGAACTATGGCTACACCTTC | CATSRGTPPRQGKNYGYTF
- | TRBJ1-4 | TRBV7-9 | - | TGTGCCAGCAGTCGAGTCTCTACTAATGAAAAACTGTTTTTT | CASSRVSTNEKLFF
TRBD2 | TRBJ2-1 | TRBV5-1 | - | TGCGCCAGCAGCCCGCCGGGAAGGGCGGGAGCCCGGAATGAGCAGTTCTTC | CASSPPGRAGARNEQFF
TRBD2 | TRBJ2-1 | TRBV10-3 | once | TGTGCCATCAGTGCGGCGGGAGGGCTGTACAATGAGCAGTTCTTC | CAISAAGGLYNEQFF
- | TRBJ1-2 | TRBV27 | - | TGTGCCAGCAGTTTATCCCCGGGGTATGGCTACACCTTC | CASSLSPGYGYTF
TRBD1 | TRBJ1-2 | TRBV2 | - | TGTGGTGGGGGGACAGGGGTTGATGGCTACACCTTC | CGGGTGVDGYTF
- | TRBJ1-5 | TRBV6-5 | - | TGTGCCAGCAGTTATAGTTCGGGCAATCAGCCCCAGCATTTT | CASSYSSGNQPQHF
- | TRBJ2-7 | TRBV27 | - | TGTGCCAGCAGGTGGGGGAGGAGCTCCTACGAGCAGTACTTC | CASRWGRSSYEQYF
- | TRBJ1-2 | TRBV30 | - | TGTGCCTGGAGTAAGAGAGAGAACTATGGCTACACCTTC | CAWSKRENYGYTF
- | TRBJ1-2 | TRBV19 | - | TGTGCCAGTTCGGCCTTGGCGGACTATGGCTACACCTTC | CASSALADYGYTF
TRBD2 | TRBJ2-7 | TRBV27 | - | TGTGCCAGCAGTCGACTAGCGGACCCGCCGGGGGAGCAGTACTTC | CASSRLADPPGEQYF
- | TRBJ2-3 | TRBV28 | - | TGTGCCAGCAGCTTACAGGGAACTTCGCAGTATTTT | CASSLQGTSQYF
TRBD1 | TRBJ1-1 | TRBV30 | - | TGTGCCTGGAGTGTGTTAAGGACAGGGGAAGCTTTCTTT | CAWSVLRTGEAFF
TRBD2 | TRBJ2-3 | TRBV7-9 | once | TGTGCCAGCAGCGCGACCCCGGGACTACGGACAGATACGCAGTATTTT | CASSATPGLRTDTQYF
TRBD1 | TRBJ2-6 | TRBV18 | - | TGTGCCAGCTCACCACAGGGGGCGGAGACTGGGGCCAACGTCCTGACTTTC | CASSPQGAETGANVLTF
- | TRBJ2-7 | TRBV27 | - | TGTGCCAGCAGTTTAAGGCAGGGTAGCTCCTACGAGCAGTACTTC | CASSLRQGSSYEQYF
TRBD1 | TRBJ2-5 | TRBV29-1 | - | TGCAGCGTCGACAGGGGGATGAAAGAGACCCAGTACTTC | CSVDRGMKETQYF
- | TRBJ2-1 | TRBV7-2 | - | TGTGCCAGCAGCTTAATCGCGGCTAGCGATTCCTACAATGAGCAGTTCTTC | CASSLIAASDSYNEQFF
- | TRBJ2-1 | TRBV5-4 | - | TGTGCCAGCAGCTTGACGAGGGTCAATGAGCAGTTCTTC | CASSLTRVNEQFF